The entry below describes one T cell receptor beta chain. Original data processing: By means of reference gene primer amplification, nucleated cell counts were estimated. Here immunoSEQ multiplex PCR was the method, and the copy in TCRdb shows in-frame clones only, minus some. That table supplies the V and J calls and clone size; D and trimming were determined from the DNA. The table includes about 260,000 clones, around 87% detected once. The data belong to a study of blood T cell repertoires in COVID-19. Study-level information: Both acute and convalescent COVID-19 samples were obtained from the United States, Italy and Spain.

Germline values: CDR1 SGHRS, CDR2 YFSETQ. V shed 0 bases, J shed 3 bases, and the junction held 6 bases outside the gene matches. This CDR3 has 15 residues. The genes are TRBV5-1 and TRBJ2-7; 7 nucleotides match TRBD2. This clonotype originated in a woman aged 60-70 years with COVID-19, enrolled during active disease. The source material was peripheral blood. In DNA form, the CDR3 reads TGCGCCAGCAGCTTGGCCGCACTAGCGATCTACGAGCAGTACTTC. Translated, it gives CASSLAALAIYEQYF.